Following are 27 T cell receptor beta chains from one sample sequenced in a study of human T cells and chemical hapten exposure. Unfractionated whole blood was the source of the extracted total RNA. In TCRdb, the 5' RACE reads were re-called with MiXCR into one record per CDR3 protein. Of 130,000 or so distinct CDR3 sequences in the sample, 4.1% are singletons; the top ten hold 1.2% to 1.5%. The receptors stem from a female donor in good health.

This clonotype showed up many times. This chain links TRBV9 with TRBJ2-7; 8 bases are shared with TRBD2. The germline V gene has CDR1 SGDLS and CDR2 YYNGEE. The CDR3 extends over 15 amino acids. V shed 3 bases and J 2 bases; nucleotides not matched to a gene: 7. The CDR3 bases are TGTGCCAGCAGCGCGAGAGCGGGGGAAGCCTACGAGCAGTACTTC. It codes for CASSARAGEAYEQYF.

This clonotype was seen many times. The V call is TRBV12-3 or TRBV12-4, the J call TRBJ2-3, with 13 nucleotides matching TRBD2. J gave up 4 bases and V 4 bases, and 2 bases lay outside the gene matches. The CDR3 runs 15 residues. Here the CDR3 reads CASSWTSGGSDTQYF. Here the CDR3 DNA reads TGTGCCAGCAGTTGGACTAGCGGGGGCTCAGATACGCAGTATTTT.

This clonotype was seen ten or more times. The chain employs TRBV27 and TRBJ2-3; the match to TRBD2 covers 7 bases. The germline gives CDR1 MNHEY, CDR2 SMNVEV (reference sequence). There are 14 residues in the CDR3. Losses at the gene ends were 2 bases for V and 2 bases for J; bases not matched to a gene: 1. This CDR3 is CASSLAGVTDTQYF. CDR3 nucleotide sequence: TGTGCCAGCAGTTTAGCGGGGGTCACAGATACGCAGTATTTT.

This chain uses TRBV14 with TRBJ1-4, with unresolved D. Per germline, CDR1 SGHDN and CDR2 FVKESK. The V end lost 1 base, the J end lost 12 bases, and 12 bases lay between the germline ends. The CDR3 runs to 13 residues. The CDR3 reads CASSQGLGSQLFF. For the CDR3, the DNA is TGTGCCAGCAGCCAAGGGTTGGGTTCGCAACTGTTTTTT.

This clonotype occurred once. This may come from a read error, since a much larger clone is one base off. Here the CDR3 omits its conserved ending phenylalanine or tryptophan, so a read error is the likely source. The rearrangement links TRBV4-2 to TRBJ2-4; D not certain. The CDR3 has 11 residues. Germline V lookup: CDR1 LGHNA, CDR2 YNFKEQ. V lost 3 bases and J lost 9, with 6 bases in between. CDR3 nucleotides: TGTGCCAGCAGCCAGCCCCCCATTCAGTACCTC. This codes for CASSQPPIQYL.

This clonotype occurred many times. The chain employs TRBV28 and TRBJ2-7, with 10 bases matching TRBD1. The trim removed 3 bases at V and 9 bases at J, leaving 8 bases unmatched. The length of the CDR3 is 14 residues. Looked up from germline, CDR1 is MDHEN and CDR2 is SYDVKM. The CDR3 spells CASSFRPGQGGQYF. As DNA, the CDR3 is TGTGCCAGCAGTTTCCGTCCCGGACAGGGGGGGCAGTACTTC.

There are many counts of this clonotype. This rearrangement joins TRBV5-4 to TRBJ2-7; perhaps TRBD1 as D (6 bases). Between the trimmed V and J ends, which lost 4 bases and 1 base, there was a span of 27 bases. CDR1 and CDR2 (germline): SGHNT, YYREEE (reference sequence). CDR3 size: 19 residues. CDR3 in DNA: TGTGCCAGCAGCCAAATTGGCAGGGGATTTCTCCTAGGATCCTACGAGCAGTACTTC. This codes for CASSQIGRGFLLGSYEQYF. The complete variable domain, with remaining parts taken from reference TRBV5-4 and TRBJ2-7, reads ETGVTQSPTHLIKTRGQQVTLRCSSQSGHNTVSWYQQALGQGPQFIFQYYREEENGRGNFPPRFSGLQFPNYSSELNVNALELDDSALYLCASSQIGRGFLLGSYEQYFGPGTRLTVT.

This clonotype was detected many times. V and J are TRBV4-3 and TRBJ2-1; D tentatively reads TRBD1 or TRBD2 (5 bases each). The CDR3 totals 16 residues. From germline, CDR1 is LGHNA and CDR2 YSLEER. The V end lost 4 bases, the J end lost 1 base, and 14 bases lay between the germline ends. Here the CDR3 DNA reads TGCGCCAGCAGCCGTTCAAGCTGGGGGTCCTACAATGAGCAGTTCTTC. Its translation is CASSRSSWGSYNEQFF.

This clonotype was seen ten or more times. V and J are TRBV5-1 and TRBJ2-3, with D perhaps assigned TRBD1 or TRBD2 (6 bases each). Trimming took off 4 bases at V and 5 bases at J, with 20 bases between the two ends. CDR1 and CDR2 from the germline V gene are SGHRS and YFSETQ. The CDR3 is 16 residues long. The CDR3 DNA reads TGCGCCAGCAGCCCCGGGACGCGAGGAGGGGGAGATACGCAGTATTTT. Translated: CASSPGTRGGGDTQYF.

In this sample, this clonotype turned up many times. The J gene is TRBJ2-7, the V gene TRBV6-6, with 7 bases fitting TRBD1. Germline trimming cut 2 bases from V and 6 bases from J; bases unmatched to any gene: 7. The germline V gene has CDR1 MNHNY and CDR2 SVGAGI (reference sequence). The CDR3 consists of 14 residues. The CDR3 here is CASSYHGTEAEQYF. In DNA, the CDR3 is TGTGCCAGCAGTTACCACGGGACAGAGGCCGAGCAGTACTTC.

This clonotype has only a few counts. The chain carries TRBV20-1 and TRBJ2-1, with a possible D match to TRBD2 (5 bases). The CDR3 has 13 residues. Trimming left V 4 bases short and J 4 bases short, with 11 bases between. Germline CDR1 reads DFQATT; CDR2 reads SNEGSKA (reference sequence). CDR3 loop: CSATLDLYNEQFF. The CDR3 bases are TGCAGTGCTACCTTGGACTTGTACAATGAGCAGTTCTTC.

This clonotype has a count of ten or more. The chain couples TRBV6-2 or TRBV6-3 to TRBJ2-3, with TRBD2 matching 14 bases. The CDR3 contains 19 residues. Germline assignment: CDR1 MNHEY and CDR2 SVGEGT. V gave up 5 bases and J gave up 1 base; unmatched junction bases: 11. The CDR3 DNA reads as TGTGCCAGCAGTCGCCGGACTAGCGGGGGGCACCCCCGCACAGATACGCAGTATTTT. Protein: CASSRRTSGGHPRTDTQYF.

There are many counts of this clonotype. The chain links TRBV4-1 to TRBJ2-7; D is ambiguous. The CDR3 length is 15 residues. V was cut by 1 base and J by 4 bases, with 14 bases left in between. CDR1 and CDR2 from the germline V gene are MGHRA and YSYEKL. DNA of the CDR3: TGCGCCAGCAGCCAAGCGTCGATCGTGGAGTACGAGCAGTACTTC. This codes for CASSQASIVEYEQYF.

This clonotype was counted only a few times. The chain uses TRBV6-2 or TRBV6-3 and TRBJ2-5; 11 positions match TRBD2. The CDR3 length is 16 residues. Germline CDR1 is MNHEY and CDR2 is SVGEGT. After removal of 6 bases from V and 1 base from J, the junction contained 7 bases not matched to a gene. In DNA form, the CDR3 reads TGTGCCAGCAGCCCCCTAGCGGGGGGCTTCCAAGAGACCCAGTACTTC. Its translation: CASSPLAGGFQETQYF.

This clonotype was recorded many times. The chain links TRBV20-1 to TRBJ2-2; D possibly corresponds to TRBD1 (5 bases). The CDR3 is 12 amino acids. CDR1 and CDR2 from the germline V gene are DFQATT and SNEGSKA (reference sequence). V was trimmed by 5 bases and J by 8 bases, leaving 12 bases between them. The CDR3 region is CSAGKSGGELFF. The CDR3 coding sequence is TGCAGTGCTGGAAAATCAGGGGGGGAGCTGTTTTTT.

Ten or more counts support this clonotype. The chain uses TRBV3-1 and TRBJ2-7, with TRBD1 identical over 7 bases. Trimming removed 3 bases from V and 6 bases from J; junction bases left unmatched: 5. In germline, CDR1 is LGHDT, CDR2 YNNKEL (reference sequence). This CDR3 region has 13 residues. The CDR3 loop is CASSQRQGFEQYF. CDR3 bases: TGTGCCAGCAGCCAGAGACAGGGATTCGAGCAGTACTTC.

This clonotype was detected only a few times. The chain couples TRBV29-1 to TRBJ1-5; D not resolved. Germline-derived CDR1 and CDR2 are SQVTM and ANQGSEA. Trimming removed 4 bases from V and 4 bases from J, with 8 bases in between. The CDR3 has 12 residues. The DNA of the CDR3 is TGCAGCGTTGGGGCAGAGAATCAGCCCCAGCATTTT. It codes for CSVGAENQPQHF. Complete variable domain (other parts from reference TRBV29-1 and TRBJ1-5): SAVISQKPSRDICQRGTSLTIQCQVDSQVTMMFWYRQQPGQSLTLIATANQGSEATYESGFVIDKFPISRPNLTFSTLTVSNMSPEDSSIYLCSVGAENQPQHFGDGTRLSIL.

This clonotype was detected ten times or more. The rearrangement links TRBV3-1 to TRBJ2-7; 9 positions agree with TRBD2. V lost 1 base to trimming and J lost 2 bases; unmatched junction nucleotides: 9. The CDR3 spans 17 residues. In germline, CDR1 is LGHDT, CDR2 YNNKEL (reference sequence). In DNA form, the CDR3 reads TGTGCCAGCAGCCAAGTTCAGGCGGGGGGGATAACCTACGAGCAGTACTTC. Residues: CASSQVQAGGITYEQYF.

This clonotype was seen at least ten times. J is TRBJ1-4 and V is TRBV12-5; TRBD1 matches 8 bases. The CDR3 is 16 residues long. The V gene end was trimmed by 3 bases and the J gene end by 4 bases; junction bases not matched to a gene: 7. Germline values: CDR1 LGHNT, CDR2 FRNRAP. CDR3 bases: TGTGCTAGTGGTTTCAGGGGGCGAGACGGTAATGAAAAACTGTTTTTT. Amino acid sequence: CASGFRGRDGNEKLFF.

In this sample, this clonotype turned up many times. The J gene is TRBJ2-7, the V gene TRBV20-1; D unresolved. This CDR3 contains 18 residues. Germline V gene lookup returns CDR1 DFQATT and CDR2 SNEGSKA (reference sequence). V dropped 6 bases and J dropped 0 bases, with 27 bases sitting between them. CDR3 amino acids: CSADFHSTLDTSSYEQYF. CDR3 bases: TGCAGTGCCGACTTCCACTCGACCCTAGACACCAGCTCCTACGAGCAGTACTTC.

The gene calls are TRBV7-9 and TRBJ2-7; D gene uncertain. The germline CDR1 and CDR2 sequences are SEHNR and FQNEAQ (reference sequence). The V end was cut by 3 bases, the J end by 5 bases, with 8 bases between. CDR3 size: 12 residues. CDR3: CASSLGQDEQYF. DNA for the CDR3: TGTGCCAGCAGCTTGGGTCAGGACGAGCAGTACTTC.

The sample holds many counts of this clonotype. This sequence joins TRBV7-3 and TRBJ2-3, with D perhaps matching TRBD1 (6 bases). CDR1 and CDR2 from the germline V gene are SGHTA and FQGTGA. V was pared by 5 bases and J by 2 bases, with 11 bases between. The CDR3 spans 14 residues. This CDR3 reads CASSPGQPTDTQYF. In DNA, the CDR3 is TGTGCCAGCAGCCCGGGACAACCCACAGATACGCAGTATTTT.

There are many counts of this clonotype. The rearrangement links TRBV7-9 to TRBJ1-2; D gene unclear. V shed 5 bases and J shed 4 bases, with 11 bases lying between them. Germline V lookup: CDR1 SEHNR, CDR2 FQNEAQ (reference sequence). This CDR3 has 13 amino acids. CDR3 in amino acids: CASSTSPFYGYTF. CDR3 bases: TGTGCCAGCAGCACCTCGCCTTTCTATGGCTACACCTTC.

The table lists this clonotype with many counts. The chain employs TRBV6-1 and TRBJ1-1, with a possible D match to TRBD1 (5 bases). CDR1 and CDR2 from the germline V gene are MNHNS and SASEGT. V dropped 3 bases and J dropped 3 bases, with 14 bases sitting between them. The CDR3 is made up of 15 amino acids. The CDR3 DNA follows: TGTGCCAGCAGTGATGAAGGGGCGTGGGACACTGAAGCTTTCTTT. Its protein is CASSDEGAWDTEAFF.

This clonotype was observed at least ten times. This CDR3 reads CASSPGLANIQYF. In DNA, the CDR3 is TGTGCCAGCAGTCCGGGACTAGCGAACATTCAGTACTTC. V and J are TRBV6-5 and TRBJ2-4; 10 bases map to TRBD2. Trimming took 5 bases from V and 7 from J; bases not matched to a gene: 2. The CDR3 is 13 amino acids. Germline V gene sequence: CDR1 MNHEY, CDR2 SVGAGI.

This clonotype showed up many times. V and J are TRBV12-3 or TRBV12-4 and TRBJ2-1, with TRBD2 matching over 8 bases. This CDR3 is 17 amino acids long. Trimming at V came to 5 bases and at J to 11 bases, leaving 20 bases not matched to a gene. The CDR3 nucleotides are TGTGCCAGCAGTCGGCCCGTTGAGACAGGCAGACTAGCGAAGCAGTTCTTC. Its translation: CASSRPVETGRLAKQFF.

The table lists this clonotype with many counts. The chain joins TRBV11-2 to TRBJ2-3; 16 bases fit TRBD2. The CDR3 has 17 amino acids. CDR1 and CDR2 from the germline V gene are SGHAT and FQNNGV. Trimming took 4 bases from V and 2 from J; bases not matched to a gene: 3. CDR3 nucleotides: TGTGCCAGCAGCTCGGGACTAGCGGGGGGGCCCACAGATACGCAGTATTTT. Protein product: CASSSGLAGGPTDTQYF.